The rows below give T cell receptor beta chains drawn from one sample of a study of vaccination and CD4 T cells after COVID-19. TCRdb called the PCR reads again in MiXCR, with one record for every CDR3 protein. The table lists 20,000 to 25,000 distinct CDR3 sequences, around 48% of them singletons. The antigens these receptors bind are not known. Sequenced input: CD4+ T cells from blood, cultured in vitro. The source is a human donor who had recovered from COVID-19. CDR3s include the opening cysteine and the closing phenylalanine or tryptophan. Each record gives: V gene, J gene, D gene, clone size, CDR3 DNA, CDR3 protein. A D gene is named only where the DNA matches it firmly. Not every row has a clone size; where given, it reads once, few, many or a size class.

>TRBV24-1|TRBJ1-3|NA|once
TGTGCCACCAGTGATTCCGCTCTTGGGGGGTTTCCTGGAAACACCATATATTTT
CATSDSALGGFPGNTIYF
>TRBV2|TRBJ2-5|NA|NA
TGTGCCAGCAGTTTACAGGGTGCCGGAGAGACCCAGTACTTC
CASSLQGAGETQYF
>TRBV10-1|TRBJ1-6|NA|few
TGCGCCAGCAGTTTGCCCGGGGCACGGGAATCACCCCTCCACTTT
CASSLPGARESPLHF
>TRBV5-1|TRBJ2-5|TRBD2|NA
TGCGCCAGCAGCCTGACTAGCGGCCCGGGAGAGACCCAGTACTTC
CASSLTSGPGETQYF
>TRBV19|TRBJ1-3|TRBD1|few
TGTGCCAGTAGTACGGACAGGGAGCTCGGAAACACCATATATTTT
CASSTDRELGNTIYF
>TRBV12-3/TRBV12-4|TRBJ2-1|TRBD2|NA
TGTGCCAGCAGTTTAGGCGGGGGTACCTACAATGAGCAGTTCTTC
CASSLGGGTYNEQFF
>TRBV12-3/TRBV12-4|TRBJ1-1|NA|NA
TGTGCCAGCAGTTTGCGGTTAGACGGGAACACTGAAGCTTTCTTT
CASSLRLDGNTEAFF
>TRBV6-2/TRBV6-3|TRBJ1-2|NA|NA
TGTGCCAGCACCCGATCCATGGGGCATGGCTACACCTTC
CASTRSMGHGYTF
>TRBV20-1|TRBJ2-3|TRBD1|few
TGCAGTGCTCGGGACAGCTCTTTCACAGATACGCAGTATTTT
CSARDSSFTDTQYF
>TRBV18|TRBJ1-1|TRBD1|NA
TGTGCCAGCTCAAGGGACAGGGACACTGAAGCTTTCTTT
CASSRDRDTEAFF
>TRBV15|TRBJ2-2|NA|NA
TGTGCCACCAGCAGTCGGGGCCCGAACACCGGGGAGCTGTTTTTT
CATSSRGPNTGELFF
>TRBV19|TRBJ1-1|NA|NA
TGTGCCAGTACCCCGGGCCCCTGGAATACTGAAGCTTTCTTT
CASTPGPWNTEAFF
>TRBV24-1|TRBJ2-7|TRBD1|few
TGTGCCACCAGTGACAACAGGGGGCTGTTCGAGCAGTACTTC
CATSDNRGLFEQYF
>TRBV30|TRBJ2-7|NA|few
TGTGCCTGGATGGGGGTGGGGTCCTACGAGCAGTACTTC
CAWMGVGSYEQYF
>TRBV7-2|TRBJ1-6|NA|NA
TGTGCCAGCAGCTTAGCCCTGGGTTCACCCCTCCACTTT
CASSLALGSPLHF
>TRBV20-1|TRBJ2-1|NA|once
TGCAGTGCTAGGTTCCCCGGGACCGACAATGAGCAGTTCTTC
CSARFPGTDNEQFF
>TRBV6-5|TRBJ2-7|TRBD1|NA
TGTGCCAGCAGTTTGGGACAGGGACCCTACGAGCAGTACTTC
CASSLGQGPYEQYF
>TRBV19|TRBJ2-5|NA|NA
TGTGCCAGTAGTACCCGCGGGGAGACCCAGTACTTC
CASSTRGETQYF
>TRBV2|TRBJ1-1|NA|NA
TGTGCCAGCAGTGAGGGTGGAGGGACTGAAGCTTTCTTT
CASSEGGGTEAFF
>TRBV30|TRBJ2-7|TRBD1|NA
TGTGCCTGGAGGGACAGGGGGCGCGTCTACGAGCAGTACTTC
CAWRDRGRVYEQYF
>TRBV5-5|TRBJ1-2|NA|NA
TGTGCCAGCAGCAGCCGAGGGGGGCCATCCTATGGCTACACCTTC
CASSSRGGPSYGYTF
>TRBV19|TRBJ2-3|TRBD2|NA
TGTGCCAGCGCGGGGGGAAGCACAGATACGCAGTATTTT
CASAGGSTDTQYF
>TRBV6-4|TRBJ2-3|TRBD2|once
TGTGCCAGCAGCCCACGACTAGCGGGACCAGATACGCAGTATTTT
CASSPRLAGPDTQYF
>TRBV5-1|TRBJ2-3|NA|NA
TGCGCCAGCAGCCCCAGGGGAAGAGGCGATACGCAGTATTTT
CASSPRGRGDTQYF
>TRBV5-4|TRBJ2-2|NA|NA
TGTGCCAGCAGCTGGGGGGAGTCGCGGAACACCGGGGAGCTGTTTTTT
CASSWGESRNTGELFF
>TRBV6-2/TRBV6-3|TRBJ2-3|TRBD2|few
TGTGCCAGCAGTTACCCGTGGGAAGCGGGGGGGCCCACAGATACGCAGTATTTT
CASSYPWEAGGPTDTQYF
>TRBV7-2|TRBJ1-2|TRBD1|NA
TGTGCCAGCAGCCCGGACAGGAACTATGGCTACACCTTC
CASSPDRNYGYTF
>TRBV7-9|TRBJ2-3|TRBD2|NA
TGTGCCTGCACTAGCGGGGGGGCTAGCACAGATACGCAGTATTTT
CACTSGGASTDTQYF
>TRBV2|TRBJ1-2|NA|few
TGTGCCAGCAGACCACAGGGTTTCAACGATGGCTACACCTTC
CASRPQGFNDGYTF
>TRBV6-1|TRBJ2-6|NA|NA
TGTGCCAGCAGTGACAGGACGGCCTCTGGGGCCAACGTCCTGACTTTC
CASSDRTASGANVLTF
>TRBV10-1|TRBJ2-2|NA|NA
TGCGCCAGCATCAGGGTCCCCTCCACCGGGGAGCTGTTTTTT
CASIRVPSTGELFF
>TRBV29-1|TRBJ2-2|NA|NA
TGCAGCGCCGCCTGGACAGCGAACACCGGGGAGCTGTTTTTT
CSAAWTANTGELFF
>TRBV10-3|TRBJ1-1|NA|NA
TGTGCCATCAGTGAGTCGGGACCCACGAACACTGAAGCTTTCTTT
CAISESGPTNTEAFF
>TRBV20-1|TRBJ2-5|NA|few
TGCAGTGCTAGAGCGCTGCAAGCGGCGCACCAAGAGACCCAGTACTTC
CSARALQAAHQETQYF
>TRBV19|TRBJ2-7|NA|NA
TGTGCCAGTAGTACCGCGGGGGAGCAGTACTTC
CASSTAGEQYF
>TRBV27|TRBJ2-3|TRBD2|NA
TGTGCCAGCATCCAAGCCCCCGGGACTAGCGGGAGACGAGGCACAGATACGCAGTATTTT
CASIQAPGTSGRRGTDTQYF
>TRBV6-1|TRBJ1-1|TRBD1|few
TGTGCCAGCAGTGACGGACTAAACAGGGGCACTGAAGCTTTCTTT
CASSDGLNRGTEAFF
>TRBV6-1|TRBJ1-2|TRBD1|few
TGTGCCAGCAGAACAGTTCCCCGGGACAGGGGTTCCTATGGCTACACCTTC
CASRTVPRDRGSYGYTF
>TRBV19|TRBJ1-6|NA|NA
TGTGCCAGTAGTATATCCCCCGACAGCTATAATTCACCCCTCCACTTT
CASSISPDSYNSPLHF
>TRBV12-3/TRBV12-4|TRBJ2-6|NA|NA
TGTGCCAGCAGTTTTTCTGGGGCCAACGTCCTGACTTTC
CASSFSGANVLTF
>TRBV4-1|TRBJ2-7|NA|NA
TGCGCCAGCAGCAAAGAGACCCGGACGGCCTCCTACGAGCAGTACTTC
CASSKETRTASYEQYF
>TRBV20-1|TRBJ2-5|TRBD2|NA
TGCAGTGCTAGAGGGCTAGCGGGGGGTGCTGAGACCCAGTACTTC
CSARGLAGGAETQYF
>TRBV6-1|TRBJ2-7|TRBD1|NA
TGTGCCAGCAAGGGACAGACCTACGAGCAGTACTTC
CASKGQTYEQYF
>TRBV7-9|TRBJ1-5|NA|NA
TGTGCCAGCAGCCGATCTTATCAGCCCCAGCATTTT
CASSRSYQPQHF
>TRBV7-9|TRBJ1-2|NA|few
TGTGCCAGCAGCTTAGCGGAAGCAAGGTCCTCGGGCTACACCTTC
CASSLAEARSSGYTF
>TRBV30|TRBJ1-2|NA|NA
TGTGCCTGGAAAAATAGAAGGCTGTACTATGGCTACACCTTC
CAWKNRRLYYGYTF
>TRBV24-1|TRBJ2-5|TRBD1|NA
TGTGCCACCAGTGACGGGGCGGACAGGGCAATAGAGACCCAGTACTTC
CATSDGADRAIETQYF
>TRBV5-1|TRBJ2-7|TRBD2|NA
TGCGCCAGCAGCGCAACCGGGACTAGCGGCTCCTACGAGCAGTACTTC
CASSATGTSGSYEQYF
>TRBV28|TRBJ2-2|TRBD2|NA
TGTGCCAGCAGTTTCAGAACGGGGGGCACCGGGGAGCTGTTTTTT
CASSFRTGGTGELFF
>TRBV20-1|TRBJ1-2|NA|NA
TGCAGTGCTAGCCGGGCAGGGGATTATGGCTACACCTTC
CSASRAGDYGYTF
>TRBV6-5|TRBJ1-1|NA|few
TGTGCCAGCAGTTCCAGGGCGGCGGTCACTGAAGCTTTCTTT
CASSSRAAVTEAFF
>TRBV19|TRBJ1-2|NA|few
TGTGCCAGTAGTAGGCAGGTCTCCTCGGCTAACTATGGCTACACCTTC
CASSRQVSSANYGYTF
>TRBV19|TRBJ2-7|NA|NA
TGTGCCAGTAGTACCGCGGGACCCTACGAGCAGTACTTC
CASSTAGPYEQYF
>TRBV10-3|TRBJ2-7|NA|NA
TGTGCCATCAGGACCGGGACCTCCGACGAGCAGTACTTC
CAIRTGTSDEQYF